These 3 T cell receptor beta chains share one sample of origin, sequenced in a study of blood T cell repertoires in COVID-19. TCRdb keeps only in-frame clones here, not all; method: immunoSEQ multiplex PCR. The table has under 200,000 clones, approximately 86% seen once. Material: peripheral blood. Source of these receptors: a man over 45 with active or convalescent COVID-19.

This clone was detected only a few times. V is TRBV27 and J is TRBJ1-5; 8 bases fit TRBD1. Per the germline V gene, CDR1 is MNHEY and CDR2 is SMNVEV (reference sequence). With 7 bases clipped from V and 1 base from J, the junction kept 12 bases outside the gene matches. The CDR3 runs 17 residues. CDR3 sequence: CASMGGRGRGSNQPQHF. The CDR3 DNA reads as TGTGCCAGCATGGGGGGCAGGGGGCGCGGAAGCAATCAGCCCCAGCATTTT.

This chain uses TRBV4-1 with TRBJ1-6, with a weak D call TRBD1 (6 bases). Trimming removed 1 base from V and 7 bases from J, with 17 bases in between. Germline V gene sequence: CDR1 MGHRA, CDR2 YSYEKL. The CDR3 spans 17 residues. CDR3 residues: CASSQAWGGSTNSPLHF. The CDR3 DNA reads as TGCGCCAGCAGCCAAGCCTGGGGGGGCTCAACCAATTCACCCCTCCACTTT.

This clone has just one count. The rearrangement links TRBV4-1 to TRBJ1-5; D is possibly TRBD1 (6 bases). This CDR3 region has 15 residues. Per germline, CDR1 MGHRA and CDR2 YSYEKL. V was cut by 2 bases and J by 3 bases, with 11 bases left in between. CDR3: CASSQYGQINQPQHF. The CDR3 DNA is TGCGCCAGCAGCCAATACGGACAGATCAATCAGCCCCAGCATTTT.